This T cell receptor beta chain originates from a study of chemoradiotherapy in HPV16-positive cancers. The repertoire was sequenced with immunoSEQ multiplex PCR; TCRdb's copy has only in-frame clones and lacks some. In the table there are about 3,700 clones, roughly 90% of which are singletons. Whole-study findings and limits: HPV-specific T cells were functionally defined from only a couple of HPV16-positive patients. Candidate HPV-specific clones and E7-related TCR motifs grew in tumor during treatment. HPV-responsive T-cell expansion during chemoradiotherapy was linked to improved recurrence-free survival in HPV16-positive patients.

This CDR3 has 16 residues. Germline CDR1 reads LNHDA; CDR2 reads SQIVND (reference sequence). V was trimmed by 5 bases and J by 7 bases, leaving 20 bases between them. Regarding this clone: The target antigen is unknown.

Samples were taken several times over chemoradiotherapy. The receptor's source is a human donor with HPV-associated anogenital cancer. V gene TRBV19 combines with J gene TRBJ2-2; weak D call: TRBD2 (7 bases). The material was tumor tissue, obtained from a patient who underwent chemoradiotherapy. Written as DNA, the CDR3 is TGTGCCAGTAGTCTCCTCAGTGGGGGGGCGGTCGGGGAGCTGTTTTTT. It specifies CASSLLSGGAVGELFF.